The T cell receptor beta chain described here comes from a study of spatial heterogeneity in lung cancer. Time point described: blood at routine non-recurrence follow-up after resection. TCRs were sequenced from unsorted whole RNA of tumor, nontumor lung or PBMC. Germline V lookup: CDR1 SQVTM, CDR2 ANQGSEA. The CDR3 consists of 13 residues. V gave up 3 bases and J gave up 6 bases, with 15 bases separating them. A single record per CDR3 protein comes from TCRdb applying MiXCR to the 5' RACE reads. The table includes about 52,000 distinct CDR3 sequences, less than 9.5% detected once. To note about this clonotype: Its antigen is not known.

Overall study results and limits: Ubiquitous expanded tumor TCRs were seen in blood more at resection than at follow-up.

The rearrangement links TRBV29-1 to TRBJ2-7; tentatively, D is TRBD1 (5 bases). The sequences come from PBMCs, collected at follow-up. The receptor was derived from a female donor with early-stage non-small cell lung cancer. This CDR3 is CSVEATEGIEQYF. CDR3 nucleotides: TGCAGCGTTGAGGCGACAGAAGGGATCGAGCAGTACTTC.